This T cell receptor (beta chain) was observed in a study of cytomegalovirus exposure and HLA in healthy donors. The table lists this clone with a few counts. The PCR ran on 60 Vbeta and 13 Jbeta primers. Libraries were prepared by immunoSEQ multiplex PCR; TCRdb keeps only in-frame clonotypes and omits some of them. Here the sample spans 110,000 or so clones, 80% to 85% being singletons. Germline CDR1 and CDR2: SGHDT and YYEEEE. V gave up 5 bases and J gave up 2 bases; unmatched junction bases: 11. CDR3 length equals 16 residues. The TCR sequence derives from a woman aged 40 to 50 in good health and CMV-seronegative. The sequenced material came from PBMCs. J is TRBJ2-7 and V is TRBV5-6; 9 nucleotides agree with TRBD2. CDR3 DNA: TGTGCCAGCAGTTCGGCCGCTAGCGGGATTCCCTACGAGCAGTACTTC. It is translated as CASSSAASGIPYEQYF.